The entry below describes one T cell receptor (beta chain). These data originate in a study of blood T cell repertoires in COVID-19. Measured with immunoSEQ multiplex PCR; TCRdb has only the in-frame clones, and not every one. The table shows about 160,000 clones, with roughly four fifths occurring only once. Germline assignment: CDR1 SGHRS and CDR2 YFSETQ. Trimming took 0 bases from V and 1 from J, leaving 7 bases between them. The CDR3 length is 14 residues. The V and J genes are TRBV5-1 and TRBJ1-1; D ambiguous. The source of this sequence is a woman of 80 years or more with acute or convalescent COVID-19. Material: peripheral blood. Here the CDR3 DNA reads TGCGCCAGCAGCTTGGGAGGTACGAACACTGAAGCTTTCTTT. Residues: CASSLGGTNTEAFF.